What follows describes a single T cell receptor beta chain. Its cognate antigen is unknown. These data come from a study of T cells in localized non-small cell lung cancer. The study, taken as a whole, reports: Only one tumor region was sequenced, so heterogeneity remains possible. Among blood samples, higher T cell density accompanied longer overall survival.

Measured with immunoSEQ multiplex PCR; TCRdb has only the in-frame clones, and not every one. Here the sample spans approximately 47,000 clones, 85% to 90% being singletons. The TCR comes from a man between 40 and 70 years old with stage II lung adenocarcinoma. This specimen consisted of PBMCs, obtained before any cancer treatment.

CDR3 protein: CASTPGQGSGGSQPQHF. The CDR3 coding sequence is TGTGCCAGTACGCCGGGACAGGGGTCAGGAGGGTCTCAGCCCCAGCATTTT. The genes are TRBV19 and TRBJ1-5; 10 bases are a match to TRBD1. Germline CDR1 LNHDA, CDR2 SQIVND (reference sequence). This CDR3 has 17 residues. Unmatched junction bases numbered 15, after V lost 7 bases and J lost 6 bases.